This T cell receptor (beta chain) was captured by sequencing in a study of blood T cell repertoires in COVID-19. Study at large: Spain, Italy and the United States supplied samples that represented acute and convalescent COVID-19.

The germline V gene has CDR1 MDHEN and CDR2 SYDVKM. CDR3 length equals 14 residues. The junction had 7 bases not matched to a gene; V was cut back by 8 bases and J by 3 bases. Measured with immunoSEQ multiplex PCR; TCRdb has only the in-frame clones, and not every one. The table shows tens of thousands of clones, with 80% to 90% occurring only once. V gene TRBV28 combines with J gene TRBJ1-3, with 7 positions matching TRBD1. Sequences were obtained from peripheral blood. This clonotype was sampled from a man aged 70-80 years with active or convalescent COVID-19. The CDR3 DNA reads TGTGCCAGCGAAGACAGGGCTGTTGGAAACACCATATATTTT. This encodes CASEDRAVGNTIYF. The full variable domain, with the rest looked up from reference TRBV28 and TRBJ1-3, is DVKVTQSSRYLVKRTGEKVFLECVQDMDHENMFWYRQDPGLGLRLIYFSYDVKMKEKGDIPEGYSVSREKKERFSLILESASTNQTSMYLCASEDRAVGNTIYFGEGSWLTVV.